These 20 T cell receptor beta chains were sequenced from one sample in a study of CD8+CD57+ T cells in acquired aplastic anemia. Genomic DNA provided the template from which TCR beta VDJ and CDR3 profiles were obtained. A single record per CDR3 protein comes from TCRdb applying MiXCR to the reads. The data show approximately 470,000 distinct CDR3 sequences, with around 30% seen just once and under 0.95% held by the top ten. By flow cytometry, patients selected for sequencing had shown an expansion of CD8+CD57+ cells. Material: sorted CD4+, CD8+, or CD8+CD57+ T cells (not recorded which) from PBMCs. The receptors here all came from a human donor with aplastic anemia.

This clonotype came up many times. The rearrangement uses TRBV29-1 and TRBJ1-1; 7 nucleotides agree with TRBD1. CDR3 length: 10 amino acids. Germline V CDR1 and CDR2: SQVTM, ANQGSEA. V dropped 5 bases and J dropped 7; count of bases not matched to a gene: 1. The CDR3 nucleotides read TGCAGCGTTCGACAGGGTGAAGCTTTCTTT. Protein: CSVRQGEAFF.

This clonotype occurred many times. In DNA form, the CDR3 reads TGTGCCAGCAGCCCCAGCAGCTCCTACGAGCAGTACTTC. Amino acids: CASSPSSSYEQYF. The chain is built from TRBV13 and TRBJ2-7, with D uncertain. Germline V CDR1 and CDR2: PRHDT, FYEKMQ (reference sequence). The V end was cut by 5 bases, the J end by 0 bases, with 8 bases between. The CDR3 has 13 amino acids.

This clonotype appeared a single time. Likely a read error: the CDR3 ends without its conserved phenylalanine or tryptophan. The chain employs TRBV11-1 and TRBJ2-3, with D perhaps TRBD2 (6 bases). CDR3 length equals 15 residues. V dropped 2 bases and J dropped 4 bases, with 13 bases sitting between them. CDR1 is SGHAT and CDR2 is FQDESV in the germline V gene (reference sequence). The CDR3: CASSLTGTSSDTQYL. The CDR3, as DNA: TGTGCCAGCAGCTTAACGGGGACTTCATCAGATACGCAGTATCTT.

This clonotype was picked up many times. The CDR3 nucleotides read TGTGCCAGCAGGATTCAGGGGGCGTCCACTGAAGCTTTCTTT. The encoded protein is CASRIQGASTEAFF. The gene calls are TRBV2 and TRBJ1-1; TRBD1 matches at 8 bases. V lost 6 bases to trimming and J lost 4 bases; unmatched junction nucleotides: 7. CDR3 length: 14 residues. Germline V gene data show CDR1 as SNHLY and CDR2 as FYNNEI.

This clonotype was detected ten times or more. The chain uses TRBV20-1 and TRBJ2-5, with D maybe TRBD1 (6 bases). This CDR3 region has 13 residues. The V end was cut by 6 bases, the J end by 2 bases, with 13 bases between. The germline CDR1 and CDR2 sequences are DFQATT and SNEGSKA (reference sequence). This CDR3 reads CSATRGRQETQYF. The CDR3 region has the DNA TGCAGTGCAACCAGGGGACGGCAAGAGACCCAGTACTTC.

To note about this clonotype: This may arise from a read error, as a much more abundant clone is one base away. The DNA for the CDR3 is TGTGCCAGCAGCTTGTTAGACGGGTCTGGGGCCAACGCCCTGACTTTC. Protein: CASSLLDGSGANALTF. V gene TRBV5-6 combines with J gene TRBJ2-6; a possible D gene is TRBD1 (5 bases). Germline values: CDR1 SGHDT, CDR2 YYEEEE. The CDR3 contains 16 residues. The complete variable domain, with remaining parts taken from reference TRBV5-6 and TRBJ2-6, reads DAGVTQSPTHLIKTRGQQVTLRCSPKSGHDTVSWYQQALGQGPQFIFQYYEEEERQRGNFPDRFSGHQFPNYSSELNVNALLLGDSALYLCASSLLDGSGANALTFGAGSRLTVL.

This clonotype appeared many times. The chain joins TRBV20-1 to TRBJ1-1, with D unclear. Germline V gives CDR1 DFQATT, CDR2 SNEGSKA (reference sequence). This CDR3 comprises 14 residues. V shed 2 bases and J shed 4 bases, with 14 bases lying between them. The chain's CDR3 is CSARWELRLTEAFF. The CDR3 DNA is TGCAGTGCTAGATGGGAACTACGCCTCACTGAAGCTTTCTTT.

The sample holds many counts of this clonotype. This chain connects TRBV24-1 to TRBJ1-6; 9 positions agree with TRBD1. The ends lost 4 bases at V and 8 bases at J; junction bases unmatched: 8. The CDR3 is 16 amino acids. CDR1 and CDR2 from the germline V gene are KGHDR and SFDVKD. The CDR3 sequence is CATSDWDRVVDSPLHF. CDR3 in DNA: TGTGCCACCAGTGACTGGGACAGGGTTGTTGATTCACCCCTCCACTTT.

Many counts were recorded for this clonotype. The chain joins TRBV7-3 to TRBJ2-5; maybe TRBD2 (5 bases). CDR1 and CDR2 (germline): SGHTA, FQGTGA. CDR3 length equals 13 residues. V was pared by 6 bases and J by 5 bases, with 13 bases between. The CDR3, as DNA: TGTGCCAGCAGTCCCGGGGTTTTGGAGACCCAGTACTTC. It encodes CASSPGVLETQYF.

The table lists this clonotype with a few counts. The V call is TRBV19, the J call TRBJ2-7; TRBD2 matches at 10 bases. This CDR3 comprises 14 residues. CDR1 and CDR2 (germline): LNHDA, SQIVND (reference sequence). V lost 3 bases and J lost 5; bases outside the gene matches: 4. CDR3 protein: CASSILAGAHEQYF. The CDR3 coding sequence is TGTGCCAGTAGTATCCTAGCGGGGGCCCACGAGCAGTACTTC.

CDR3 nucleotides: TGTGCCAGCAGCTTAGCGAGAGGAATGATGAGCGATCAGCCCCAGCATTTT. This encodes CASSLARGMMSDQPQHF. V gene TRBV7-2 combines with J gene TRBJ1-5; D is unresolved. The CDR3 extends over 17 amino acids. Germline V lookup: CDR1 SGHTA, CDR2 FQGNSA. The V and J ends lost 0 bases and 5 bases respectively, with 17 bases between them.

This clonotype has a count of ten or more. V gene TRBV9 combines with J gene TRBJ2-5, with 9 bases lining up with TRBD2. The junction had 12 bases not matched to a gene; V was cut back by 4 bases and J by 2 bases. The germline CDR1 and CDR2 sequences are SGDLS and YYNGEE. The CDR3 runs to 17 residues. In nucleotides, the CDR3 is TGTGCCAGCAGCCTCACGGTAGGGCTAGCGGGGCAAGAGACCCAGTACTTC. Protein product: CASSLTVGLAGQETQYF.

The chain employs TRBV19 and TRBJ2-6; perhaps TRBD2 as D (5 bases). Germline CDR1 reads LNHDA; CDR2 reads SQIVND (reference sequence). Trimming pared 11 bases from V and 4 bases from J, leaving 9 bases between. The CDR3 consists of 12 residues. CDR3 loop: CAWESGANVLTF. DNA of the CDR3: TGTGCCTGGGAGTCCGGGGCCAACGTCCTGACTTTC.

The genes are TRBV2 and TRBJ2-5; 8 nucleotides line up with TRBD2. The CDR3 is 15 residues long. Germline V gives CDR1 SNHLY, CDR2 FYNNEI. J lost 5 bases, V lost 5 bases, and 10 bases had no gene match. CDR3 nucleotides: TGTGCCAGCAGTAGCAATAGCGGGACTTGGGAGACCCAGTACTTC. Its protein product is CASSSNSGTWETQYF.

The gene calls are TRBV25-1 and TRBJ2-7; 13 nucleotides match TRBD2. After removal of 8 bases from V and 4 bases from J, the junction contained 2 bases not matched to a gene. The CDR3 covers 13 residues. Germline V gene data show CDR1 as MGHDK and CDR2 as SYGVNS. CDR3 DNA sequence: TGTGCCAGCCAGACTAGCGGGGGGTACGAGCAGTACTTC. It specifies CASQTSGGYEQYF.

This sequence joins TRBV2 and TRBJ1-2, with 7 bases matching TRBD1. CDR1 is SNHLY and CDR2 is FYNNEI in the germline V gene. V gave up 6 bases and J gave up 5 bases; unmatched junction bases: 6. The CDR3 sequence is 13 residues long. CDR3 nucleotides: TGTGCCAGCAGCGGGGACAGACAGTATGGCTACACCTTC. Residues: CASSGDRQYGYTF.

Only a few counts were recorded for this clonotype. The genes are TRBV6-1 and TRBJ2-2; possibly TRBD1 or TRBD2 for D (5 bases each). Germline V lookup: CDR1 MNHNS, CDR2 SASEGT. Trimming removed 6 bases at V and 2 bases at J, with 16 bases between. This CDR3 has 16 amino acids. CDR3 DNA sequence: TGTGCCAGCAGGAGGGACCCCATAGTTAACACCGGGGAGCTGTTTTTT. It yields the protein CASRRDPIVNTGELFF.

This clonotype was found many times. The chain joins TRBV20-1 to TRBJ1-6; unclear D gene. CDR1 and CDR2 (germline): DFQATT, SNEGSKA (reference sequence). CDR3 size: 14 residues. CDR3 region: CSGSSTPRNSPLHF. CDR3 nucleotides: TGCAGCGGGTCATCGACCCCTCGGAATTCACCCCTCCACTTT.

V is TRBV16 and J is TRBJ2-2; D not certain. V lost 2 bases, J lost 5 bases, and 9 bases lay in between. The CDR3 loop spans 14 amino acids. Per the germline V gene, CDR1 is KGHSY and CDR2 is FQNENV. CDR3 in DNA: TGTGCCAGCAGCCAACGAGACTTAACCGGGGAGCTGTTTTTT. This translates into CASSQRDLTGELFF. Complete variable domain (other parts from reference TRBV16 and TRBJ2-2): GEEVAQTPKHLVRGEGQKAKLYCAPIKGHSYVFWYQQVLKNEFKFLISFQNENVFDETGMPKERFSAKCLPNSPCSLEIQATKLEDSAVYFCASSQRDLTGELFFGEGSRLTVL.

The sample holds one count of this clonotype. The chain couples TRBV20-1 to TRBJ2-2; TRBD2 agrees at 11 bases. The CDR3 extends over 17 amino acids. V was clipped by 0 bases and J by 5 bases; unmatched bases: 8. Germline V lookup: CDR1 DFQATT, CDR2 SNEGSKA (reference sequence). Here the CDR3 reads CSARDPIAGGPTGELFF. CDR3 coding DNA: TGCAGTGCTAGAGACCCAATAGCGGGAGGGCCAACCGGGGAGCTGTTTTTT.